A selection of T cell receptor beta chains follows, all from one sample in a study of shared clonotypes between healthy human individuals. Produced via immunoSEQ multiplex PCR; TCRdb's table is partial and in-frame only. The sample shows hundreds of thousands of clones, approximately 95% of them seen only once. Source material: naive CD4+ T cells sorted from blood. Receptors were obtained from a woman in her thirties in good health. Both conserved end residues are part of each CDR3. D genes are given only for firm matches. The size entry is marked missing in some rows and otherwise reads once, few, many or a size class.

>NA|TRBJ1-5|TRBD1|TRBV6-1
CASSEYGTGINQPQHF
TGTGCCAGCAGTGAATACGGGACAGGGATCAATCAGCCCCAGCATTTT
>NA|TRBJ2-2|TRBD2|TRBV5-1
CASSPGGNTGELFF
TGCGCCAGCAGTCCGGGGGGTAACACCGGGGAGCTGTTTTTT
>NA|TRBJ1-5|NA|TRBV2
CASSGRAGTQPQHF
TGTGCCAGCAGTGGCAGGGCAGGAACTCAGCCCCAGCATTTT
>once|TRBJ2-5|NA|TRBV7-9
CASSLVVQEETQYF
TGTGCCAGCAGCCTTGTGGTACAAGAAGAGACCCAGTACTTC
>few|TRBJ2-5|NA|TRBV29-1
CSVAGTRIYF
TGCAGCGTGGCCGGGACTCGGATCTACTTC
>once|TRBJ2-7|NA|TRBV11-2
CASSRTGTETYEQYF
TGTGCCAGCAGCCGGACCGGGACGGAGACCTACGAGCAGTACTTC
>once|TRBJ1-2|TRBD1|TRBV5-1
CASRRETTGQGYTF
TGCGCCAGCAGACGAGAAACGACAGGGCAAGGCTACACCTTC
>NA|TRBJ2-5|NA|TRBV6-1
CASREGAGAWETQYF
TGTGCCAGCAGGGAGGGGGCGGGGGCGTGGGAGACCCAGTACTTC
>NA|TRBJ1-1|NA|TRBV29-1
CSVLGAAEAFF
TGCAGCGTTCTGGGGGCGGCTGAAGCTTTCTTT
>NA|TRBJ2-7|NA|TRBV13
CASSLRDEQYF
TGTGCCAGCAGCCTCAGGGACGAGCAGTACTTC
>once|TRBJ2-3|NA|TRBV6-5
CASSYSFRDDTQYF
TGTGCCAGCAGTTACTCATTCAGGGATGATACGCAGTATTTT
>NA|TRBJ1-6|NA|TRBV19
CASSPWRDRNSPLHF
TGTGCCAGTAGCCCGTGGAGGGATCGGAATTCACCCCTCCACTTT
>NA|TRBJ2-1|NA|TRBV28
CASSPGVVANEQFF
TGTGCCAGCAGTCCCGGAGTGGTAGCGAATGAGCAGTTCTTC
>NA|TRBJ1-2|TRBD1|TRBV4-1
CASSQPRVADRAAGSGYGYTF
TGCGCCAGCAGCCAACCGAGGGTGGCTGACAGGGCGGCGGGTTCTGGCTATGGCTACACCTTC
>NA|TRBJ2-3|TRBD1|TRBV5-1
CANPGTGGEDTQYF
TGCGCCAACCCCGGGACAGGGGGCGAGGATACGCAGTATTTT
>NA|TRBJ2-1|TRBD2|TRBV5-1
CASSAATSGTYNEQFF
TGCGCCAGCAGCGCCGCAACTAGCGGAACCTACAATGAGCAGTTCTTC
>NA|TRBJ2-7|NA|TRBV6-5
CATIPELTYEQYF
TGTGCCACCATCCCAGAACTTACCTACGAGCAGTACTTC
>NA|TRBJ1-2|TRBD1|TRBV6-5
CASRAQQGTLNGYTF
TGTGCCAGCAGGGCCCAACAGGGGACTTTAAATGGCTACACCTTC
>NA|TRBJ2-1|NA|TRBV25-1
CASSGQGSYNEQFF
TGTGCCAGCAGTGGTCAGGGATCCTACAATGAGCAGTTCTTC
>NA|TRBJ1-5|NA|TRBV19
CASTGTASHSNQPQHF
TGTGCCAGTACCGGGACGGCAAGCCATAGCAATCAGCCCCAGCATTTT
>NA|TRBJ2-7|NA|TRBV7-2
CASSLSDEQYF
TGTGCCAGCAGCCTTAGCGACGAGCAGTACTTC
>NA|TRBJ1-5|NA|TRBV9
CASSVAGVDQPQHF
TGTGCCAGCAGCGTAGCTGGTGTCGATCAGCCCCAGCATTTT
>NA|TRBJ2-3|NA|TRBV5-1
CASSLGRGSTDTQYF
TGCGCCAGCAGCTTGGGGCGGGGTAGCACAGATACGCAGTATTTT
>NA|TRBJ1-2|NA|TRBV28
CASSTPDAGGKGYTF
TGTGCCAGCAGTACCCCGGACGCGGGGGGTAAGGGCTACACCTTC
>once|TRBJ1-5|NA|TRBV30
CAWSGWDSNQPQHF
TGTGCCTGGAGTGGTTGGGATAGCAATCAGCCCCAGCATTTT
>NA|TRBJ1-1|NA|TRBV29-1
CSVGGTAVGTEAFF
TGCAGCGTTGGGGGGACTGCAGTAGGCACTGAAGCTTTCTTT
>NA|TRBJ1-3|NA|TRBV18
CASSPREGRSSGNTIYF
TGTGCCAGCTCACCGAGGGAGGGCAGGAGCTCTGGAAACACCATATATTTT
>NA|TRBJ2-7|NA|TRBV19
CASSIMSVGTNSYEQYF
TGTGCCAGTAGTATTATGTCAGTCGGGACAAACTCCTACGAGCAGTACTTC
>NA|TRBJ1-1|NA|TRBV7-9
CASSQQGEAFF
TGTGCCAGCAGCCAACAGGGTGAAGCTTTCTTT
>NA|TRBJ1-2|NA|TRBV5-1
CASSPQGLQPGGYTF
TGCGCCAGCAGCCCACAGGGACTTCAACCAGGTGGCTACACCTTC
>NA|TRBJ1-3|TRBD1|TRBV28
CASSWDSSGNTIYF
TGTGCCAGCAGTTGGGACAGCTCTGGAAACACCATATATTTT
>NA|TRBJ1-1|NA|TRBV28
CASSVGGSTEAFF
TGTGCCAGCAGCGTAGGGGGGAGCACTGAAGCTTTCTTT
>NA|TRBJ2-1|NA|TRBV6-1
CASRTGTRNEQFF
TGTGCCAGCAGAACCGGGACTCGTAATGAGCAGTTCTTC
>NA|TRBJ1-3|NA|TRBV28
CATTPTTGNTIYF
TGTGCCACCACCCCGACAACAGGAAACACCATATATTTT
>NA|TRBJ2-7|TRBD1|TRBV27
CASRMTGTYEQYF
TGTGCCAGCCGAATGACAGGGACCTACGAGCAGTACTTC
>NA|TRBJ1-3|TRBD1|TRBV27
CASSLRSDRRQGGSGNTIYF
TGTGCCAGCAGTTTACGATCAGATCGTCGGCAGGGGGGCTCTGGAAACACCATATATTTT
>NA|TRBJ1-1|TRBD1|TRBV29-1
CSVDRGRTAFF
TGCAGCGTTGACAGGGGGCGCACGGCTTTCTTT
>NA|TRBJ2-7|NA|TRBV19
CASSIQYRANEQYF
TGTGCCAGTAGTATCCAGTACAGGGCTAACGAGCAGTACTTC
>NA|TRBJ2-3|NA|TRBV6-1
CATWRPGLDTQYF
TGTGCCACCTGGCGACCGGGACTTGATACGCAGTATTTT
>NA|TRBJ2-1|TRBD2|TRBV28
CASSFGFGLAGGGEQFF
TGTGCCAGCAGTTTCGGGTTTGGACTAGCGGGAGGAGGTGAGCAGTTCTTC
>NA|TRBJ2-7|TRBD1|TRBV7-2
CASSPGGRSYEQYF
TGTGCCAGCAGCCCAGGGGGACGCTCCTACGAGCAGTACTTC
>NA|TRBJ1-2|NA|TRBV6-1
CASKPGPVNYGYTF
TGTGCCAGCAAGCCCGGACCGGTGAACTATGGCTACACCTTC
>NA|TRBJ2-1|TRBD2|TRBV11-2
CASSGREWRNEQFF
TGTGCCAGCAGCGGGCGGGAGTGGCGGAATGAGCAGTTCTTC
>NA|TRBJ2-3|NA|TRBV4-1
CASSQPIAKPGDTQYF
TGCGCCAGCAGCCAACCCATTGCCAAGCCGGGAGATACGCAGTATTTT
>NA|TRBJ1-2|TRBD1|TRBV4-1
CASSQQQGRGDGYTF
TGCGCCAGCAGCCAGCAACAGGGGAGGGGCGACGGCTACACCTTC
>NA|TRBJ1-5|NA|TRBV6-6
CASSYARGDQPQHF
TGTGCCAGCAGTTATGCCAGGGGAGATCAGCCCCAGCATTTT